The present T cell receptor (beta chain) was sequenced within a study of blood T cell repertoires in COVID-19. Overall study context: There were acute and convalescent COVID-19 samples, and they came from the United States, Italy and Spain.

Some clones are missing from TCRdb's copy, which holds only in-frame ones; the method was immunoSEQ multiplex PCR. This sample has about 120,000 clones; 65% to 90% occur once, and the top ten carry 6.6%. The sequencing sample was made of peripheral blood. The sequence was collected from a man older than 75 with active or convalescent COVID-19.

The CDR3 region is CASSQDLTRETQYF. The CDR3 region has the DNA TGTGCCAGCAGCCAAGATTTGACGAGGGAGACCCAGTACTTC. The J gene is TRBJ2-5, the V gene TRBV4-2; D not certain. V was shortened by 0 bases and J by 5 bases, with 10 bases between the two germline ends. Germline CDR1 reads LGHNA; CDR2 reads YNFKEQ. CDR3 length equals 14 residues.